This T cell receptor beta chain was profiled in a study of blood T cell repertoires in COVID-19. The table came from immunoSEQ multiplex PCR; TCRdb's copy has only in-frame clones and leaves some out. The sample holds about 140,000 clones, about 79% seen once. Trimming stripped 2 bases from V and 1 base from J, with 12 bases between. The germline V gene encodes CDR1 MNHEY and CDR2 SVGEGT. The CDR3 runs 16 residues. This chain uses TRBV6-2 or TRBV6-3 with TRBJ1-5; D is possibly TRBD1 (5 bases). The receptor comes from a woman aged 80 or older with active or convalescent COVID-19. The sample was peripheral blood. The CDR3 sequence: CASSYLSDTSNQPQHF. CDR3 in DNA: TGTGCCAGCAGTTACCTGTCGGACACGAGCAATCAGCCCCAGCATTTT.